This passage covers 9 T cell receptor beta chains from one sample sequenced in a study of CD8+ T cells in alopecia areata. On the basis of CD4, CD8alpha, NKG2D, NKG2ACE and other markers, pooled cutaneous lymph node cells were sorted. Extracted RNA was reverse transcribed, and the resulting cDNA served as sequencing template. Method: immunoSEQ multiplex PCR; TCRdb's copy keeps in-frame clones and lacks some. The record shows about 270,000 clones for this sample, with no singletons present. Specimen: CD4+ T cells sorted from a lymph node. Every receptor here comes from a C3H/HeJ mouse with alopecia areata. The MHC haplotype of the strain is H2-k.

This clone was seen a handful of times. Gene names follow the mouse nomenclature. The read falls 4 residues short of the CDR3 end, and the missing part is taken from the germline J gene. The chain links TRBV13-1 to TRBJ1-2; 8 nucleotides agree with TRBD1. CDR3 size: 15 residues. Germline V CDR1 and CDR2: NSHNY, SYGAGN. V shed 2 bases, J shed 1 base, and the junction held 4 bases outside the gene matches. The part of the CDR3 DNA that was read is TGTGCCAGCAGTGAAAGGACAGGGATAAACTCC. It yields the protein CASSERTGINS. In full, the CDR3 reads CASSERTGINSDYTF.

This clone was observed a handful of times. Genes and germline are mouse. The read terminates 4 residues before the CDR3 end, so the remaining end is supplied by the germline J gene. The V gene is TRBV13-3, the J gene TRBJ2-1; no firm D call. The length of the CDR3 is 13 residues. Trimming pared 0 bases from V and 6 bases from J, leaving 7 bases between. Germline lookup yields CDR1 NNHDY and CDR2 SYVADS. Incomplete CDR3 DNA: TGTGCCAGCAGTGATGTTTCTGGTGCT. Its translation: CASSDVSGA. From start to end, the CDR3 is CASSDVSGAEQFF.

The sample holds a few counts of this clone. Genes and germline come from the mouse. The read ends 3 residues early relative to the CDR3; the germline J gene fills the gap. The sample carries other DNA sequences with the same CDR3. This chain connects TRBV19 to TRBJ1-6, with 7 bases lining up with TRBD1. TRBJ1-6 is treated as an ORF (open reading frame) with a function not yet certain. V lost 5 bases, J lost 4 bases, and 3 bases stayed unmatched. The CDR3 runs to 14 residues. CDR1 is FNHDT, CDR2 SITEND, per germline (reference sequence). This CDR3 is CASRGTVYNSPLYF. The sequenced part of the CDR3 DNA is TGTGCCAGCAGAGGGACAGTTTATAATTCGCCC.

Points on this clone: These gene names are mouse names. Read coverage stops 4 residues before the CDR3 terminus; the germline J gene supplies the remainder. The chain has TRBV19 and TRBJ2-2, with TRBD1 matching 8 bases. The CDR3 totals 15 residues. CDR1 FNHDT and CDR2 SITEND come from the germline V gene (reference sequence). V shed 4 bases, J shed 4 bases, and the junction held 6 bases outside the gene matches. CDR3 DNA (partial): TGTGCCAGCAGTTCGGACAGGGCCCGCACCGGG. This codes for CASSSDRARTG. The entire CDR3 reads CASSSDRARTGQLYF.

A remark on this clone: The genes and germline here are from mouse. The observed sequence ends 4 residues before the CDR3 terminus, with the missing tail filled in from the germline J gene. The same CDR3 can be traced to other DNA sequences in this sample. The gene calls are TRBV1 and TRBJ2-2, with D maybe TRBD2 (6 bases). Trimming stripped 0 bases from V and 5 bases from J, with 7 bases between. The CDR3 has 14 amino acids. Germline values: CDR1 NSQYPW, CDR2 LRSPGD (reference sequence). Here the CDR3 reads CTCSADLGTGQLYF. The sequenced CDR3 bases are TGCACCTGCAGTGCAGATCTGGGGACCGGG.

This clone occurred a few times. Gene names refer to mouse genes. The missing CDR3 end, 4 residues past where the read stops, is filled in from the germline J gene. The same CDR3 arises from other DNA sequences in this sample as well. This chain uses TRBV17 with TRBJ2-7, with 7 positions matching TRBD1. The germline V gene has CDR1 MNHDT and CDR2 YYDKIL. This CDR3 spans 12 amino acids. The DNA read from the CDR3 is TGTGCTAGCAGTAGGGACAGGTAT. Translation: CASSRDRY. The full CDR3 protein reads CASSRDRYEQYF.

This clone was counted only a few times. Gene and germline names: mouse. The DNA ends 4 residues before the CDR3 does, and the rest of the CDR3 is filled in from the germline J gene. The J gene is TRBJ2-1, the V gene TRBV13-3; 9 bases map to TRBD1. The length of the CDR3 is 13 residues. Germline lookup yields CDR1 NNHDY and CDR2 SYVADS. This CDR3 is CASRNRGRAEQFF. The sequenced CDR3 bases are TGTGCCAGCAGAAACAGGGGGCGGGCT.

Points on this clone: Any gene name here is a mouse gene name. Read data end 4 residues before the CDR3 end; the end is taken from the germline J gene. Additional DNA sequences in this sample encode the identical CDR3. V gene TRBV19 combines with J gene TRBJ2-7; 11 nucleotides align to TRBD1. From germline, CDR1 is FNHDT and CDR2 SITEND (reference sequence). This CDR3 region has 14 residues. The sequenced CDR3 bases are TGTGCCAGCAGTCCGCGGGACAGGGGGTAT. It yields the protein CASSPRDRGY. The whole CDR3 sequence is CASSPRDRGYEQYF.

This clone was seen repeatedly, ten times or more. Genes here carry mouse names. The CDR3 sequence is CASSRDTQNTGQLYF. The sequenced CDR3 bases are TGTGCTAGCAGTAGAGATACACAGAACACCGGG. This chain connects TRBV17 to TRBJ2-2; the D is unclear. The missing CDR3 end, 4 residues past where the read stops, is filled in from the germline J gene. The V end was cut by 0 bases, the J end by 2 bases, with 7 bases between. This CDR3 is built from 15 residues. Germline assignment: CDR1 MNHDT and CDR2 YYDKIL. Full variable domain (outside the CDR3, taken from reference TRBV17 and TRBJ2-2): DTTVKQNPRYKLARVGKPVNLICSQTMNHDTMYWYQKKPNQAPKLLLFYYDKILNREADTFEKFQSSRPNNSFCSLYIGSAGLEYSAMYLCASSRDTQNTGQLYFGEGSKLTVL.